This TCR beta chain was sequenced for a study of blood T cell repertoires in COVID-19 (dated by TCRdb to the early 2020s). With regard to the full study: The collaborator samples originated in the United States, Italy and Spain and spanned the acute and convalescent phases of COVID-19. The repertoires were released in a freely available public database intended as a resource for research on the immune response to SARS-CoV-2. Deeply sampled blood TCRbeta repertoires from subjects exposed to, actively infected with, or recovered from COVID-19 were included in the dataset. The prospective study material was composed of cDNA or gDNA derived from T cells, B-cell-depleted T cells, or PBMCs. Samples came from the ongoing ImmuneRACE study (first 160 participants) plus 1,254 subjects from 6 global collaborators. Sample metadata almost always included a de-identified subject ID, COVID-19 status, age in years and sex. HLA class I and class II types, where available, came from metadata supplied by the sample provider rather than from assay-based typing.

This clone was observed a few times. Its specific antigen is unknown. Per-base qualities were not stored, and no clone one base away is much larger. The investigation overall reported the following: The amount of clinical and demographic metadata varied by source and participant and was provided uncurated.

TCRbeta CDR3 regions were amplified from genomic DNA using the immunoSEQ Assay, a bias-controlled multiplex PCR. The authors' pipeline ran thus. Within the assay, amplification of reference gene primers was used to estimate how many nucleated cells each sample contained. Sequence reads were collapsed and filtered to measure the absolute abundance of every unique TCRbeta CDR3 rearrangement. For each sample, productive Simpson clonality was calculated by taking the square root of Simpson's diversity index across productive rearrangements. TCRdb stores this immuneACCESS table with in-frame sequences only. Part of the clones is absent; in the studies checked, under half of the shortfall reflects unresolved V genes, and no reason is known for the rest. From that table come the V and J calls and clone size; the DNA was used to work out D and trimming. The sample has 200,000 to 300,000 clones on record, approximately 90% of them singletons. The ten most abundant clones make up 0.99% of the sample.

Another Seattle source contributed samples from volunteer blood donors who had recovered from COVID-19. Whole blood was collected in K2EDTA tubes by collaborating institutions according to the institutions' own protocols. For TCRbeta analysis, collaborators shipped samples as frozen whole blood, isolated PBMCs, or DNA extracted from either of those sample types. The junction carries 18 bases between V and J, which are trimmed by 4 bases and 0 bases respectively. Via the germline V gene, CDR1 is SGHTA and CDR2 FQGNSA. The CDR3 starts with the cysteine, ends with the phenylalanine, and has 17 residues. Only the CDR3 region is kept as DNA, spanning 51 bases read in frame from base 1.

The clonotype was recovered from a woman aged 40-49 years who had recovered from COVID-19. This receptor chain uses TRBV7-2 and TRBJ1-2; TRBD1 is possibly the D segment (6 matching bases). The sample was peripheral blood. The nucleotide sequence reads as follows: TGTGCCAGCAGCTACGACACCCACAGGGTCGCTAACTATGGCTACACCTTC. This is translated as CASSYDTHRVANYGYTF.